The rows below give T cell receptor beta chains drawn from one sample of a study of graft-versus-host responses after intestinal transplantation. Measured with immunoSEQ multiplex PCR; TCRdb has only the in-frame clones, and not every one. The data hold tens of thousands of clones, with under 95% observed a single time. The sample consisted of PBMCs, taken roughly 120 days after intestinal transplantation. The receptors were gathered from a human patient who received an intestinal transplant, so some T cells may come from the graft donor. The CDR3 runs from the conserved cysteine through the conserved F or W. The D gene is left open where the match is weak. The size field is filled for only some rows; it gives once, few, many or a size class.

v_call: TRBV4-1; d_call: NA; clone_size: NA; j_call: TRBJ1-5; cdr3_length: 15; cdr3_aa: CASSQNDRSNQPQHF; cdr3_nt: TGCGCCAGCAGCCAGAACGACAGGAGCAATCAGCCCCAGCATTTT
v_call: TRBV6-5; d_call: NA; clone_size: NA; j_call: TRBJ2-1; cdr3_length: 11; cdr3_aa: CASSYYQEQFF; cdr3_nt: TGTGCCAGCAGTTACTACCAGGAGCAGTTCTTC
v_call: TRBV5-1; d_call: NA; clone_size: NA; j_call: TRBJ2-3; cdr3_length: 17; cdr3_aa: CASSPLVGSGTGNTQYF; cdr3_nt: TGCGCCAGCAGCCCTTTAGTGGGGAGCGGGACAGGAAATACGCAGTATTTT
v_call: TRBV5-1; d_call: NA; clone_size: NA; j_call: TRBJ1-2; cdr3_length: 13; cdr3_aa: CASSPVKGDGYTF; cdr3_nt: TGCGCCAGCAGCCCGGTTAAAGGGGATGGCTACACCTTC
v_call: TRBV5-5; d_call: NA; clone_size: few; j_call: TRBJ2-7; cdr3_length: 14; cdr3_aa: CASSLLIRVDEQYF; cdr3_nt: TGTGCCAGCAGCTTGTTGATCAGGGTCGACGAGCAGTACTTC
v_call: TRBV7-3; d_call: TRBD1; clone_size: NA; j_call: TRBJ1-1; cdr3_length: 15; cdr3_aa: CASSLSDRGGTEAFF; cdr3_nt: TGTGCCAGCAGCTTATCGGACAGGGGTGGGACTGAAGCTTTCTTT
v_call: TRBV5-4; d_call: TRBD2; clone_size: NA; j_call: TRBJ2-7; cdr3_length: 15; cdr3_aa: CASSLEEREVHEQYF; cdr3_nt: TGTGCCAGCAGCTTGGAAGAGCGGGAGGTCCACGAGCAGTACTTC
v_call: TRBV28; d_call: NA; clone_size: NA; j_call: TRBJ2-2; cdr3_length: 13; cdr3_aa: CASSLSVTGELFF; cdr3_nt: TGTGCCAGCAGTTTAAGTGTAACCGGGGAGCTGTTTTTT
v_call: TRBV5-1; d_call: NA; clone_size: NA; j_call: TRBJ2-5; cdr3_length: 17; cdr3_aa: CASSLESPLSGKETQYF; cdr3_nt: TGCGCCAGCAGCTTGGAGAGCCCGCTTAGCGGTAAAGAGACCCAGTACTTC
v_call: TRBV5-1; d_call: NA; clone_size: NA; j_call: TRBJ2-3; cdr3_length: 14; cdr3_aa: CASYRDPDTDTQYF; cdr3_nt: TGCGCCAGTTACCGGGACCCCGACACAGATACGCAGTATTTT
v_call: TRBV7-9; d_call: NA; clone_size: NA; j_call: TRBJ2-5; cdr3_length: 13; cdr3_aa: CASSPWGEETQYF; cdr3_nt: TGTGCCAGCAGCCCGTGGGGGGAAGAGACCCAGTACTTC
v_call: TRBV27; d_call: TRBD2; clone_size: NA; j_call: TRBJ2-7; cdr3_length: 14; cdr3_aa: CASSLVAGGYEQYF; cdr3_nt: TGTGCCAGCAGTTTAGTTGCGGGAGGCTACGAGCAGTACTTC
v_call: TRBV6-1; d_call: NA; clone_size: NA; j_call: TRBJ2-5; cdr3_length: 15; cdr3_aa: CASSEVGGTRETQYF; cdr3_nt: TGTGCCAGCAGTGAAGTCGGGGGCACGAGAGAGACCCAGTACTTC
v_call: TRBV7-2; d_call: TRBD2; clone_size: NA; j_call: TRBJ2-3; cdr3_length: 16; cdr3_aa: CASSPEERGITDTQYF; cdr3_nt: TGTGCCAGCAGCCCCGAGGAGCGGGGGATCACAGATACGCAGTATTTT
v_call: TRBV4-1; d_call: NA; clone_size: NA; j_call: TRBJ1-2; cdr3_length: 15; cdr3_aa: CASSVNRIPGGGYTF; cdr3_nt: TGCGCCAGCAGCGTAAACAGAATCCCCGGGGGAGGCTACACCTTC
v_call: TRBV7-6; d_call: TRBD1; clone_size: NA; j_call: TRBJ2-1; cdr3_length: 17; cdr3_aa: CASSSPEIGTGGNEQFF; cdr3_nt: TGTGCCAGCAGCTCGCCAGAAATCGGGACAGGGGGGAATGAGCAGTTCTTC
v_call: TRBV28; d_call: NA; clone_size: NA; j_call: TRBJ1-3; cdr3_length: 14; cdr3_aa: CASRLTYSGNTIYF; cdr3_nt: TGTGCCAGCAGGCTGACGTACTCTGGAAACACCATATATTTT
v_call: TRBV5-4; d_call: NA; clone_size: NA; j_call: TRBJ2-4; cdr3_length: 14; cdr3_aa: CASSLAGTKNIQYF; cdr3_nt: TGTGCCAGCAGCTTGGCGGGAACCAAAAACATTCAGTACTTC
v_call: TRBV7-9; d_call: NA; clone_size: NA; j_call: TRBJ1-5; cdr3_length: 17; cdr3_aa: CASSLYLSQGLNQPQHF; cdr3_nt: TGTGCCAGCAGCCTTTACCTGTCCCAGGGGTTAAATCAGCCCCAGCATTTT
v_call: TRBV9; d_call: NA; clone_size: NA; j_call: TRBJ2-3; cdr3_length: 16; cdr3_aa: CASSVASGTLTDTQYF; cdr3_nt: TGTGCCAGCAGCGTAGCCTCCGGGACTTTGACAGATACGCAGTATTTT
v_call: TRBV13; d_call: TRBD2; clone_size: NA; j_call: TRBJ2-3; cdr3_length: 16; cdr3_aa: CASSPSREWVTDTQYF; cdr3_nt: TGTGCCAGCAGCCCATCGCGGGAGTGGGTCACAGATACGCAGTATTTT
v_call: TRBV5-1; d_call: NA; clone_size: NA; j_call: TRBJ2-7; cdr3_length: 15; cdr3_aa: CASSSGDSLFYEQYF; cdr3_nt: TGCGCCAGCAGCTCGGGGGACAGTTTGTTCTACGAGCAGTACTTC
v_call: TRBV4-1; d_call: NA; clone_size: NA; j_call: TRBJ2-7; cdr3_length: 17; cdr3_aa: CASSHITGGATSYEQYF; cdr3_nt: TGCGCCAGCAGCCATATAACAGGGGGGGCGACCTCCTACGAGCAGTACTTC
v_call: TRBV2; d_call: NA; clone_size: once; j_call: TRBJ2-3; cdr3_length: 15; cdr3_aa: CASSEGFILTDTQYF; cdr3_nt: TGTGCCAGCAGTGAAGGATTTATTCTAACAGATACGCAGTATTTT
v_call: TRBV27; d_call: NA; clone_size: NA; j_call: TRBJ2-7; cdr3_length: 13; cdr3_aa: CASSFAGPLEQYF; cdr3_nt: TGTGCCAGCAGTTTCGCGGGACCCTTAGAGCAGTACTTC
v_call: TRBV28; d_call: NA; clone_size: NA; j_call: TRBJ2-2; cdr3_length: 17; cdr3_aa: CASSFSWPHPAAGELFF; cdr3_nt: TGTGCCAGCAGTTTCAGTTGGCCTCATCCAGCTGCCGGGGAGCTGTTTTTT
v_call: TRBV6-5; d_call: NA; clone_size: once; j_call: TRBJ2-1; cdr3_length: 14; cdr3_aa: CASSTQIDYNEQFF; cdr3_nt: TGTGCCAGCAGTACACAGATAGACTACAATGAGCAGTTCTTC
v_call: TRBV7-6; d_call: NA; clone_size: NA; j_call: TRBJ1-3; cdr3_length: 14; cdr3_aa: CASSLPSAGNTIYF; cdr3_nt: TGTGCCAGCAGCTTACCTTCAGCTGGGAACACCATATATTTT
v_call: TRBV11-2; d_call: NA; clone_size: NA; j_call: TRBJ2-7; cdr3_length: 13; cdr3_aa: CASSLGSAVRQYF; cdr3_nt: TGTGCCAGCAGCTTAGGATCAGCCGTCCGGCAGTACTTC
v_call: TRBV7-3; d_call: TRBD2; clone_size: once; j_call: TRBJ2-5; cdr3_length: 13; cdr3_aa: CASALAVQETQYF; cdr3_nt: TGTGCCAGCGCGCTAGCGGTCCAAGAGACCCAGTACTTC
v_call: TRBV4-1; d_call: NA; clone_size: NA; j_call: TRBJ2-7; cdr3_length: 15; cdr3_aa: CASSQQGHIVYEQYF; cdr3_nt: TGCGCCAGCAGCCAACAGGGGCACATCGTCTACGAGCAGTACTTC
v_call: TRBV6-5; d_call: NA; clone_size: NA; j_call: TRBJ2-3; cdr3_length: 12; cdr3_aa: CASRSHADTQYF; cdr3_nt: TGTGCCAGCAGAAGCCATGCAGATACGCAGTATTTT
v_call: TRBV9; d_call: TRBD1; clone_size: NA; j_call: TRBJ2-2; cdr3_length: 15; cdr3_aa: CASSFRTGDTGELFF; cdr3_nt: TGTGCCAGCAGCTTCAGGACAGGGGACACCGGGGAGCTGTTTTTT
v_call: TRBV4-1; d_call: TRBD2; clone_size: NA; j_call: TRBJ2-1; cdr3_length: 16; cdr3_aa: CASSQGGAGGSDEQFF; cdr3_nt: TGCGCCAGCAGCCAAGGAGGAGCGGGAGGATCGGATGAGCAGTTCTTC
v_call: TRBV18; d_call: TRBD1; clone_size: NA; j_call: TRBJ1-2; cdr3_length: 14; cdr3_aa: CASSPAGGNYGYTF; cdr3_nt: TGTGCCAGCTCACCAGCAGGGGGGAACTATGGCTACACCTTC
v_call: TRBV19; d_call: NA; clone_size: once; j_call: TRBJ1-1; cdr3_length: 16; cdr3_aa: CASRSRGGEAYPEAFF; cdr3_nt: TGTGCCAGTAGATCCCGCGGGGGGGAAGCCTACCCTGAAGCTTTCTTT
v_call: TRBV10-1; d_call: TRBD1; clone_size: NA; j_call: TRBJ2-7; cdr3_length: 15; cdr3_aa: CASRTLTGACYEQYF; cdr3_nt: TGCGCCAGCAGGACCTTGACAGGGGCCTGCTACGAGCAGTACTTC
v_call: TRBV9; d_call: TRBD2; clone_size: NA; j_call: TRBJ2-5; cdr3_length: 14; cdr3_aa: CASSVGPSGVAQYF; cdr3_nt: TGTGCCAGCAGCGTAGGGCCTAGCGGGGTTGCCCAGTACTTC
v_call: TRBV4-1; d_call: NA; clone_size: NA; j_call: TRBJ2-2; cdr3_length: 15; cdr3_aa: CASSQTTENTGELFF; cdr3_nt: TGCGCCAGCAGCCAAACTACAGAGAACACCGGGGAGCTGTTTTTT
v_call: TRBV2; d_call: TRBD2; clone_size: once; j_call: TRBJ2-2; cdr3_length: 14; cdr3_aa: CASRGSGSTGELFF; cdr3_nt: TGTGCCAGCAGGGGTAGCGGGAGCACCGGGGAGCTGTTTTTT
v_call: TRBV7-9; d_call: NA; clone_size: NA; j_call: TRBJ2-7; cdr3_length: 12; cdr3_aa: CASSRTDHEQYF; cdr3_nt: TGTGCCAGCAGCAGGACAGACCACGAGCAGTACTTC
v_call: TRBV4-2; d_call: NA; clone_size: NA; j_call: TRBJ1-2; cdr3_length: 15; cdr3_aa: CASSQDQLANYGYTF; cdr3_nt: TGTGCCAGCAGCCAAGACCAGCTAGCTAACTATGGCTACACCTTC
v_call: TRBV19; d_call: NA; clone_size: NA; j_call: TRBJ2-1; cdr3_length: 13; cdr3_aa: CASSINGPPGQFF; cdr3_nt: TGTGCCAGTAGTATAAACGGCCCCCCCGGCCAGTTCTTC